These 18 T cell receptor beta chains originate from one sample sequenced in a study of cytomegalovirus exposure and HLA in healthy donors. This PCR relied on a set of 60 Vbeta primers and 13 Jbeta primers. Repertoires were generated with immunoSEQ multiplex PCR, while TCRdb's copy carries only in-frame clones and drops some. The data hold roughly 120,000 clones, with about 80% observed a single time. Sequenced input: PBMCs. These receptors all stem from a man aged 50-59 years in good health and CMV-seropositive.

This clone was recorded once. V gene TRBV28 combines with J gene TRBJ1-2, with 9 bases that match TRBD1. Per germline, CDR1 MDHEN and CDR2 SYDVKM. The trim removed 4 bases at V and 8 bases at J, leaving 8 bases unmatched. This CDR3 comprises 14 residues. CDR3 sequence: CASSSTGTGKGYTF. As DNA, the CDR3 is TGTGCCAGCAGTTCGACCGGGACAGGGAAGGGCTACACCTTC.

The rearrangement joins TRBV6-5 to TRBJ2-5; TRBD2 might be the D (6 bases). The better agreement between TRBJ2-7 and the DNA end casts doubt on the J call. From germline, CDR1 is MNHEY and CDR2 SVGAGI. This CDR3 region has 15 residues. CDR3 protein: CASSSLSGSAYEQYF. DNA of the CDR3: TGTGCCAGCAGTTCCCTTAGCGGATCTGCCTACGAGCAGTACTTC.

V gene TRBV2 combines with J gene TRBJ1-4; D is perhaps TRBD1 (6 bases). Trimming took 6 bases from V and 7 from J, leaving 15 bases between them. Germline V gene data show CDR1 as SNHLY and CDR2 as FYNNEI. The CDR3 runs to 14 residues. The CDR3 reads CASSRGLLFEKLFF. The CDR3 coding sequence is TGTGCCAGCAGCAGGGGTCTCCTTTTTGAAAAACTGTTTTTT.

V is TRBV19 and J is TRBJ1-4, with TRBD1 matching over 7 bases. The germline CDR1 and CDR2 sequences are LNHDA and SQIVND (reference sequence). V trimming: 7 bases; J trimming: 5 bases; junction bases outside the gene matches: 7. The CDR3 length is 14 residues. CDR3 amino acids: CASTPDRKNEKLFF. The CDR3 region has the DNA TGTGCCAGTACCCCGGACAGGAAGAATGAAAAACTGTTTTTT.

The chain carries TRBV10-3 and TRBJ2-2; TRBD2 matches at 8 bases. The CDR3 length is 15 residues. Unmatched junction bases numbered 8, after V lost 6 bases and J lost 5 bases. The germline V gene has CDR1 ENHRY and CDR2 SYGVKD. CDR3 residues: CAISGRGAPTGELFF. The CDR3 DNA reads as TGTGCCATCAGCGGGCGGGGGGCTCCGACCGGGGAGCTGTTTTTT.

The chain uses TRBV5-8 and TRBJ1-2, with 8 nucleotides matching TRBD1. The germline V gene encodes CDR1 SGHTS and CDR2 YDEGEE. Trimming took 4 bases from V and 7 from J; bases not matched to a gene: 3. The CDR3 contains 12 residues. The CDR3 spells CASSPDRGGYTF. CDR3 nucleotides: TGTGCCAGCAGCCCCGACAGGGGTGGCTACACCTTC.

The chain joins TRBV5-6 to TRBJ2-3; 9 bases are a match to TRBD2. The CDR3 sequence is 15 residues long. Germline V gene sequence: CDR1 SGHDT, CDR2 YYEEEE. Trimming took 4 bases from V and 2 from J; bases not matched to a gene: 5. CDR3 loop: CASSLRGGVTDTQYF. The DNA of the CDR3 is TGTGCCAGCAGCCTGCGGGGGGGGGTCACAGATACGCAGTATTTT.

V and J are TRBV19 and TRBJ2-7; tentative D call: TRBD1 (6 bases). Trimming stripped 3 bases from V and 2 bases from J, with 14 bases between. There are 15 residues in the CDR3. CDR1 LNHDA and CDR2 SQIVND come from the germline V gene (reference sequence). The CDR3 is CASSIQNRAPYEQYF. CDR3 DNA: TGTGCCAGTAGTATTCAGAACAGGGCTCCCTACGAGCAGTACTTC.

The chain recombines TRBV6-4 with TRBJ2-3; 12 bases align to TRBD2. V was clipped by 6 bases and J by 10 bases; unmatched bases: 2. Germline-derived CDR1 and CDR2 are MRHNA and SNTAGT. The CDR3 has 12 residues. The CDR3 region is CASRTSGGPQYF. The CDR3 coding sequence is TGTGCCAGCAGGACTAGCGGGGGCCCGCAGTATTTT.

This clone has a handful of counts. The V call is TRBV6-6, the J call TRBJ1-2, with 8 nucleotides matching TRBD1. V lost 7 bases and J lost 8; bases outside the gene matches: 9. CDR1 and CDR2 from the germline V gene are MNHNY and SVGAGI (reference sequence). This CDR3 contains 13 residues. The CDR3 region is CASIPDRGEGYTF. The CDR3 region has the DNA TGTGCCAGCATCCCAGACAGGGGTGAAGGCTACACCTTC.

The J gene is TRBJ2-2, the V gene TRBV7-2, with 11 bases aligning to TRBD2. The CDR3 spans 17 residues. After removal of 4 bases from V and 4 bases from J, the junction contained 8 bases not matched to a gene. Germline CDR1 is SGHTA and CDR2 is FQGNSA. The CDR3 nucleotides are TGTGCCAGCAGCTCCATTAAACTAGCGGGAGTCACCGGGGAGCTGTTTTTT. It translates to CASSSIKLAGVTGELFF.

As DNA, the CDR3 is TGTGCCAGTAGCCCACAAGGACAGCCGAACACTGAAGCTTTCTTT. Its translation is CASSPQGQPNTEAFF. The V and J genes are TRBV19 and TRBJ1-1, with D tentatively TRBD1 (6 bases). Germline values: CDR1 LNHDA, CDR2 SQIVND (reference sequence). Trimming left V 6 bases short and J 1 base short, with 15 bases between. This CDR3 comprises 15 residues. The entire variable domain, with the rest obtained from reference TRBV19 and TRBJ1-1, is as follows: DGGITQSPKYLFRKEGQNVTLSCEQNLNHDAMYWYRQDPGQGLRLIYYSQIVNDFQKGDIAEGYSVSREKKESFPLTVTSAQKNPTAFYLCASSPQGQPNTEAFFGQGTRLTVV.

V and J are TRBV18 and TRBJ2-7, with D tentatively TRBD2 (7 bases). The CDR3 sequence is 16 residues long. Germline CDR1 and CDR2: KGHSH and LQKENI. V was clipped by 2 bases and J by 5 bases, with 19 bases between them. The CDR3 region is CASSPGGPGGRNEQYF. As DNA, the CDR3 is TGTGCCAGCTCACCAGGGGGCCCCGGGGGGAGGAACGAGCAGTACTTC.

On this clone: At one end the junction does not follow the germline gene, possibly because of a read error. The sample holds other DNA sequences that translate to the same CDR3. The rearrangement uses TRBV6-6 and TRBJ1-6; a possible D gene is TRBD1 (5 bases). The CDR3 covers 13 residues. The germline CDR1 and CDR2 sequences are MNHNY and SVGAGI (reference sequence). The CDR3, as DNA: TGTGCCGGAGGGCCAGGGACGAATTCCCCCCTCCACTTT. It translates to CAGGPGTNSPLHF.

V usage is TRBV7-6 and J usage is TRBJ2-7; 16 nucleotides agree with TRBD2. Germline trimming cut 4 bases from V and 1 base from J; bases unmatched to any gene: 10. The CDR3 runs to 19 residues. Germline V gene sequence: CDR1 SGHVS, CDR2 FNYEAQ. The DNA of the CDR3 is TGTGCCAGCAGCTCCGCCGGGACTAGCGGGGGGGCAAGGTCCTACGAGCAGTACTTC. This sequence encodes CASSSAGTSGGARSYEQYF.

V usage is TRBV7-2 and J usage is TRBJ2-7; D is possibly TRBD2 (5 bases). The CDR3 has 14 amino acids. V was pared by 5 bases and J by 2 bases, with 13 bases between. The germline V gene encodes CDR1 SGHTA and CDR2 FQGNSA. The CDR3: CASSPRRDTYEQYF. In DNA, the CDR3 is TGTGCCAGCAGCCCCCGTCGGGATACCTACGAGCAGTACTTC.

V is TRBV18 and J is TRBJ1-2; 12 bases line up with TRBD1. Germline V gene lookup returns CDR1 KGHSH and CDR2 LQKENI. Unmatched junction bases numbered 5, after V lost 6 bases and J lost 3 bases. The CDR3 is made up of 15 amino acids. The CDR3 DNA reads as TGTGCCAGCTCGGGGGACAGGGGGCGCGACTATGGCTACACCTTC. It is translated as CASSGDRGRDYGYTF.

The CDR3 DNA is TGTGCCAGCGGAGAAAACTTAGGAGGCTACACCTTC. Protein: CASGENLGGYTF. This chain joins TRBV6-1 and TRBJ1-2; D remains unclear. This CDR3 comprises 12 residues. V shed 8 bases and J shed 8 bases, with 15 bases lying between them. Per germline, CDR1 MNHNS and CDR2 SASEGT.